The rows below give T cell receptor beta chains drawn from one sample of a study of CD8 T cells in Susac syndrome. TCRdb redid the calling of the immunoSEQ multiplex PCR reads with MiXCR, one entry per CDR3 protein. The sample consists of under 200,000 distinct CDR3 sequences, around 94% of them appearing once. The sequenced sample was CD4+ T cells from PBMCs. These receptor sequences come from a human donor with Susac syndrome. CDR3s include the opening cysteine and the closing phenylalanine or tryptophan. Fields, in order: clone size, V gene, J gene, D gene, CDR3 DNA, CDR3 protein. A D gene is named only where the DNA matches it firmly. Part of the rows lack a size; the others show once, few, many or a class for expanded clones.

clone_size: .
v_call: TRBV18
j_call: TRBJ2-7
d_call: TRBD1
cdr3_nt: TGTGCCAGCTCACCTTCACAGGGGAACGAGCAGTACTTC
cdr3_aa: CASSPSQGNEQYF

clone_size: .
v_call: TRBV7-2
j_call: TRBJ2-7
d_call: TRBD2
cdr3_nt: TGTGCCAGCAGCTCCTCTAGCGGGGGGGCTAGGGAGCAGTACTTC
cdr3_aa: CASSSSSGGAREQYF

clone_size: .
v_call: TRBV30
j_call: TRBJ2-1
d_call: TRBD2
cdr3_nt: TGTGCCTGGGGGGGTAGCGGGGGGTACAATGAGCAGTTCTTC
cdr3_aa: CAWGGSGGYNEQFF

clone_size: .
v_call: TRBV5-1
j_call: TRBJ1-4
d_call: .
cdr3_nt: TGCGCCAGCAGCCCCGGGCCACCCCTTACGGAGGAAAAACTGTTTTTT
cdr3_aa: CASSPGPPLTEEKLFF

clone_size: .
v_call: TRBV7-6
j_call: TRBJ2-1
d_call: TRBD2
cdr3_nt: TGTGCCAGCAGCTCCCGACTAGCCGCCAATGAGCAGTTCTTC
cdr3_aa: CASSSRLAANEQFF

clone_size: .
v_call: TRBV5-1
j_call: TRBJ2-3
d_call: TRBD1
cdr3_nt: TGCGCCAGCAGCTTCCGGACAGGGACAGATACGCAGTATTTT
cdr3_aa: CASSFRTGTDTQYF

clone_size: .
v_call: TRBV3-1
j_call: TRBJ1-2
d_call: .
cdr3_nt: TGTGCCAGCAGCCAAAGGGCAGGGAGCTATGGCTACACCTTC
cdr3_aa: CASSQRAGSYGYTF

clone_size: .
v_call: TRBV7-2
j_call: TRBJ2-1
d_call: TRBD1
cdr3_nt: TGTGCCAGCAGCTGGGGACAGGGGGCTGGTGAGCAGTTCTTC
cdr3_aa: CASSWGQGAGEQFF

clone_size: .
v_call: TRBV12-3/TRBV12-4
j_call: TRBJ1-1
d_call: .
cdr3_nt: TGTGCCAGCAGTCCGGGACGGTTGAACACTGAAGCTTTCTTT
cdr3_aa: CASSPGRLNTEAFF

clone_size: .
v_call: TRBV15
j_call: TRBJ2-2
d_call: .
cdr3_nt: TGTGCCACCAGCAGAGATGGTACAGGGCGCACCGGGGAGCTGTTTTTT
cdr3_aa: CATSRDGTGRTGELFF

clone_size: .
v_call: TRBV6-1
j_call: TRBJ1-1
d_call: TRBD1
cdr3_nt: TGTGCCAGCAGTGAAGCCGGGACAGGGAAATCTGAAGCTTTCTTT
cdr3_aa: CASSEAGTGKSEAFF

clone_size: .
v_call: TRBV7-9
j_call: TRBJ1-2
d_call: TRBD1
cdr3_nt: TGTGCCAGCAGCTCTGCCAACAGGGGAGGCTACACCTTC
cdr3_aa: CASSSANRGGYTF

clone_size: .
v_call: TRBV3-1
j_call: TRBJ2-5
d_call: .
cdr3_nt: TGTGCCAGCAGCCAAGCACCAGGCAACCAAGAGACCCAGTACTTC
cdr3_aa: CASSQAPGNQETQYF

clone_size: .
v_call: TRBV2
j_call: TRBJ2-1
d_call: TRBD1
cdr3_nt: TGTGCCAGCAGCGCATACACACAGGGGTCTGAGCAGTTCTTC
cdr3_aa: CASSAYTQGSEQFF

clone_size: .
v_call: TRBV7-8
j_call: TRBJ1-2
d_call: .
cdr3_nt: TGTGCCAGCAGCTTACCGGGAGGATCTTCTGCCTTC
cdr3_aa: CASSLPGGSSAF

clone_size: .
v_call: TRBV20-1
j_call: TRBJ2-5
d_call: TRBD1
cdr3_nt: TGCAGTGCTGAGACAGGGGGGTGGGAAGAGACCCAGTACTTC
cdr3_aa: CSAETGGWEETQYF

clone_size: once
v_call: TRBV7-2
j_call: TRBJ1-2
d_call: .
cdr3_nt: TGTGCCAGCAGCTCGGTTGGGGCACAGGGAGGCTATGGCTACACCTTC
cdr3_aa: CASSSVGAQGGYGYTF

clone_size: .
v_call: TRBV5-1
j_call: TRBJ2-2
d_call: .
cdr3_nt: TGCGCCAGCAGCCCGACAGGCCCGGGGACCGGGGAGCTGTTTTTT
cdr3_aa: CASSPTGPGTGELFF

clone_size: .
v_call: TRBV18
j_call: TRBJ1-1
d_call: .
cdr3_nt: TGTGCCAGCTCACCTATCAATGAGCTTTTCTTT
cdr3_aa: CASSPINELFF

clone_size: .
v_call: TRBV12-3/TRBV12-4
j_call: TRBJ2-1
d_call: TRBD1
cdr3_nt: TGTGCCAGCAGCAACAGGGGAATTGAGCAGTTCTTC
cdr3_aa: CASSNRGIEQFF